The 3 T cell receptor beta chains below were found in one sample sequenced in a study of neoadjuvant nivolumab and ipilimumab in lung cancer. Sequenced by immunoSEQ multiplex PCR; TCRdb stores in-frame clones only, minus some. The sample consists of fewer than 40,000 clones, around nine tenths of them appearing once. The sequenced sample was peripheral blood, obtained after neoadjuvant nivolumab, alone or with ipilimumab, at or shortly before surgery. All receptors derive from an adult with non-small cell lung cancer.

The chain combines TRBV18 with TRBJ1-1; 7 positions agree with TRBD1. After removal of 4 bases from V and 5 bases from J, the junction contained 16 bases not matched to a gene. The germline gives CDR1 KGHSH, CDR2 LQKENI. This CDR3 is built from 17 residues. CDR3 in amino acids: CASSRPHDRVRETEAFF. CDR3 DNA sequence: TGTGCCAGCTCACGCCCACATGACAGGGTAAGGGAGACTGAAGCTTTCTTT.

This chain uses TRBV5-1 with TRBJ1-1; 10 nucleotides align to TRBD1. The germline gives CDR1 SGHRS, CDR2 YFSETQ. The CDR3 length is 15 residues. J lost 3 bases, V lost 2 bases, and 4 bases had no gene match. CDR3 in amino acids: CASSFSGTGDTEAFF. DNA of the CDR3: TGCGCCAGCAGCTTCTCCGGGACAGGGGACACTGAAGCTTTCTTT.

The genes are TRBV6-1 and TRBJ1-6; D might be TRBD1 (6 bases). Per the germline V gene, CDR1 is MNHNS and CDR2 is SASEGT. The CDR3 sequence is 14 residues long. Trimming cost V 2 bases and J 7 bases, with 9 bases left between them. This CDR3 is CASSELGQNSPLHF. The CDR3 region has the DNA TGTGCCAGCAGTGAACTAGGACAGAATTCACCCCTCCACTTT.